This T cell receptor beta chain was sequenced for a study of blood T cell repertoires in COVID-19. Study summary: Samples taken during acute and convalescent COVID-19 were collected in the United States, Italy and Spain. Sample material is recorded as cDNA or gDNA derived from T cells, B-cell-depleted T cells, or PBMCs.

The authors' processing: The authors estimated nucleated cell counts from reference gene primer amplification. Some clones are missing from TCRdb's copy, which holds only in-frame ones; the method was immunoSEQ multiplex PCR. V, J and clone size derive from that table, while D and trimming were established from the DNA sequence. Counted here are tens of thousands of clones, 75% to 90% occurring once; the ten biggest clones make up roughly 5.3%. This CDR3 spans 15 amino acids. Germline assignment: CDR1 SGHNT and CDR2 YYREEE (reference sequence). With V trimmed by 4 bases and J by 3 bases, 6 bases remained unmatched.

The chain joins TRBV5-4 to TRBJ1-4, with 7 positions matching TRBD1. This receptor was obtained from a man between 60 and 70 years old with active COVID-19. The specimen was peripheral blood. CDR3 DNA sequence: TGTGCCAGCAGCGCGAGGGACAGAGCTAATGAAAAACTGTTTTTT. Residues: CASSARDRANEKLFF.